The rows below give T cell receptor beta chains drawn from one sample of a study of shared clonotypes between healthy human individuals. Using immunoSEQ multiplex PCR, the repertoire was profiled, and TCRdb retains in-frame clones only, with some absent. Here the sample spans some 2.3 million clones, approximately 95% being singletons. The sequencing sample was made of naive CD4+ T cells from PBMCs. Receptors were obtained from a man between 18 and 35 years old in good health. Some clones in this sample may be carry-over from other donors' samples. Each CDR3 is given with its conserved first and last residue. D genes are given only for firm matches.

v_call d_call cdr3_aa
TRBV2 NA CASSVESIYGYTF
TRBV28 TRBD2 CASSPTPGLSTYEQYF
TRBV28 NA CASTPWRGDEKLFF
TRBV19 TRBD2 CASRRTSGSSYEQYF
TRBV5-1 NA CASSRGGGRDTGELFF
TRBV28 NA CASSSLNQPQHF
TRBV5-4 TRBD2 CASRSGLAGQYEQYF
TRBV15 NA CATSRDYPRGVPYEQYF
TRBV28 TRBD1 CASSSITPGTGGTYEQYF
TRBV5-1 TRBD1 CASSESHWTGDNYGYTF
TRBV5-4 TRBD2 CASSPSGGSPYNEQFF
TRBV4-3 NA CASSQSDRPYNEQFF
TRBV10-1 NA CASSESRLYSGNTIYF
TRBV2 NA CASRRQSDEQYF
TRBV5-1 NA CASSLATRLVRRVWETQYF
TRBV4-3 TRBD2 CASSQGGTSAYEQYF
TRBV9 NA CASSGRSPRIDQETQYF
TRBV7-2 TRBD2 CASSLPALAGTGGSYF
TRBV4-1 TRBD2 CASRPTSGSSYEQYF
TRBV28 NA CASSFVQATTEAFF
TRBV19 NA CASSIDQWQVNQPQHF
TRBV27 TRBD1 CASSSYRGYTEAFF
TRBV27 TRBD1 CASNTGTATYEQYF
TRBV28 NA CASSLAGTDTQYF
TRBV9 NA CASSKGSSYEQYF
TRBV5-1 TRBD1 CASSLGRQGASFGYGYTF
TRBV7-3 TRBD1 CASSLLGTGGSFGETQYF
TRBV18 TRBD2 CASSPTTLAGGPDTQYF
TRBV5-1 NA CASTITPVAGGTDTQYF
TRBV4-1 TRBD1 CASSRDRARETQYF
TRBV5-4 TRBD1 CASSGLQGDLRDTQYF
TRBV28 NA CASRATNEKLFF
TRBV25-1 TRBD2 CASRTSGSMEQYF
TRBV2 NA CASSSSGSGYTF
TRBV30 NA CAWSRPGGRTGELFF